This T cell receptor (beta chain) derives from a study of T cell repertoires in ileal Crohn's disease. The method was immunoSEQ multiplex PCR; TCRdb's version includes in-frame clones alone and lacks a portion of them. The sample records tens of thousands of clones, approximately 78% being singletons. The CDR3 has 14 amino acids. From germline, CDR1 is MDHEN and CDR2 SYDVKM. The V and J ends lost 7 bases and 4 bases, in that order; junction bases with no gene match: 8. Sequencing used ileal tissue. The receptor was isolated from an adult with Crohn's disease. V gene TRBV28 combines with J gene TRBJ1-1; 8 bases fit TRBD1. The CDR3: CASKPGGAGTEAFF. CDR3 nucleotides: TGTGCCAGCAAACCAGGGGGCGCAGGCACTGAAGCTTTCTTT.